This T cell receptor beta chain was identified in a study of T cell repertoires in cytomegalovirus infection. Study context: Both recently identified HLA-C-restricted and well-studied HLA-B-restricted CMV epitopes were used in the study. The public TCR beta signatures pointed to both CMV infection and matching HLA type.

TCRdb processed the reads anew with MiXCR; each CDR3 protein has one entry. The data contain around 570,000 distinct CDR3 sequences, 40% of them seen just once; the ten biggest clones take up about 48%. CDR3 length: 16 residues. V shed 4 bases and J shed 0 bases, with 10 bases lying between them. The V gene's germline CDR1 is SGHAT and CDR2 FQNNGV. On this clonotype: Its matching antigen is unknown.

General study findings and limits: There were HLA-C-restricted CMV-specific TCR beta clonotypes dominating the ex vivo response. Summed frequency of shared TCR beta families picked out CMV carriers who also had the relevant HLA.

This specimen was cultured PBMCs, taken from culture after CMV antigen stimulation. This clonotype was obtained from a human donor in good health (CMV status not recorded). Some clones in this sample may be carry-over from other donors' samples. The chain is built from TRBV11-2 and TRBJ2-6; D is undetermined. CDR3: CASSSPRGSGANVLTF. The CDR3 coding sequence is TGTGCCAGCAGCTCCCCCCGTGGCTCTGGGGCCAACGTCCTGACTTTC. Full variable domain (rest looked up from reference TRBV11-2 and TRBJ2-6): EAGVAQSPRYKIIEKRQSVAFWCNPISGHATLYWYQQILGQGPKLLIQFQNNGVVDDSQLPKDRFSAERLKGVDSTLKIQPAKLEDSAVYLCASSSPRGSGANVLTFGAGSRLTVL.